This TCR beta chain was captured in a study of blood T cell repertoires in COVID-19. Study at large: Some COVID-19 samples were acute and others convalescent; all came from the United States, Italy and Spain.

Authors' data handling: Estimation of nucleated cell counts relied on the amplification of reference gene primers. Data came from immunoSEQ multiplex PCR; TCRdb stores just in-frame clones and leaves some out. V, J and clone size are those of that table, while D and trimming were read from the DNA. The sample records around 300,000 clones, about nine tenths being singletons. Deletions cut 6 bases from V and 0 bases from J, with 15 bases between. Looked up from germline, CDR1 is SGHTA and CDR2 is FQGNSA. The CDR3 runs to 15 residues. This rearrangement joins TRBV7-2 to TRBJ2-7; D uncertain. The sequence was obtained from a man in his fifties with active or convalescent COVID-19. The specimen was peripheral blood. The CDR3 nucleotides are TGTGCCAGCAGTCTAAACAGTATAAGCTCCTACGAGCAGTACTTC. This translates into CASSLNSISSYEQYF.